This TCR beta chain was recovered during a study of blood T cell repertoires in COVID-19. With regard to this clone: Distinct nucleotide sequences in the sample also encode this CDR3.

Clones were read by immunoSEQ multiplex PCR, and TCRdb kept only the in-frame ones, dropping some. The repertoire holds tens of thousands of clones, with around nine tenths as singletons. The receptor was derived from a man aged 80 or over with active or convalescent COVID-19. The specimen sequenced was peripheral blood.

The CDR3 spells CASSLAGLAGGYEQYV. CDR3 nucleotides: TGCGCCAGCAGCTTGGCCGGGCTAGCGGGAGGTTACGAGCAGTACGTC. The J gene is TRBJ2-7, the V gene TRBV5-1, with 11 bases lining up with TRBD2. The CDR3 runs 16 residues. V was pared by 0 bases and J by 4 bases, with 6 bases of the junction left unmatched. Looked up from germline, CDR1 is SGHRS and CDR2 is YFSETQ.